This T cell receptor beta chain was observed in a study of cytomegalovirus exposure and HLA in healthy donors. Regarding the study as a whole: No immune exposure information besides CMV serostatus was available. 164 TCR beta chains were listed as cytomegalovirus-associated.

With respect to this clone: The antigen is not known.

Both 60 Vbeta primers and 13 Jbeta primers went into the PCR. TCRdb keeps only in-frame clones here, not all; method: immunoSEQ multiplex PCR. Of about 160,000 clones detected, roughly 85% appear once; the ten largest clones hold 8.5%. The germline CDR1 and CDR2 sequences are MNHEY and SMNVEV (reference sequence). This CDR3 has 11 amino acids. Trimming removed 6 bases at V and 8 bases at J, with 10 bases between. Material for sequencing was PBMCs. The chain recombines TRBV27 with TRBJ1-1; D remains ambiguous. This TCR was sampled from a male donor in good health and CMV-seropositive. The chain's CDR3 is CASRFNEEAFF. Here the CDR3 DNA reads TGTGCCAGCAGGTTTAACGAGGAAGCTTTCTTT.